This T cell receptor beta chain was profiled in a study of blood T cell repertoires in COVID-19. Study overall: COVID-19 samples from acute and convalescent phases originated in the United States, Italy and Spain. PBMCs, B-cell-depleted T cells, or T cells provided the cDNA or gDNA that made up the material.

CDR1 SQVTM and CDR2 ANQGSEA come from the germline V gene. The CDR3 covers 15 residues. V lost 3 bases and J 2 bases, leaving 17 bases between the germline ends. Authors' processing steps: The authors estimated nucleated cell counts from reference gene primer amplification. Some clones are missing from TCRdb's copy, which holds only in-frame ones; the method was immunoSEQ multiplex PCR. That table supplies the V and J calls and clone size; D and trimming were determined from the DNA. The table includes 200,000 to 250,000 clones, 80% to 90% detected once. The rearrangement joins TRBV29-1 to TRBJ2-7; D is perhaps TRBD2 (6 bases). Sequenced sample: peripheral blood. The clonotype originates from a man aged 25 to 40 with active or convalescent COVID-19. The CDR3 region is CSVDSSHGGTYEQYF. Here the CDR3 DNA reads TGCAGCGTTGATTCGTCGCACGGGGGAACCTACGAGCAGTACTTC.